This T cell receptor beta chain was profiled in a study of OX40 agonist ivuxolimab in advanced cancers. For the study at large: The mean age was 60 years, ranging from 23 to 79, with approximately 85% of participants male. Partial responses were seen in three patients, one with hepatocellular carcinoma and two with cutaneous melanoma.

Study-level results: At 0.1 to 3.0 mg/kg and by week 6, CD4+ and CD8+ T cells in the blood had expanded clonally.

A note on this clone: Its cognate antigen is unknown. Germline and junction disagree at one end, which may indicate a read error.

Clones were sequenced by immunoSEQ multiplex PCR, and TCRdb holds only the in-frame ones, with some missing. This sample has 100,000 to 150,000 clones; about 90% occur once, and the top ten carry 0.7% to 0.85%. CDR1 and CDR2 from the germline V gene are MNHNS and SASEGT. The CDR3 consists of 14 residues. Samples of blood were obtained at baseline, on cycle 4 day 1, and on cycle 7 day 1. This material consisted of CD4+ or CD8+ T cells sorted from blood, taken in a trial of the OX40 agonist ivuxolimab. The rearrangement links TRBV6-1 to TRBJ1-1; 7 nucleotides align to TRBD1. This TCR came from an adult with an advanced solid tumor such as melanoma, head and neck, liver or kidney cancer. CDR3 nucleotide sequence: TGTGCCAGCATTGAAGGACAGGCTCTCACTGAAGCTTTCTTT. This translates into CASIEGQALTEAFF.